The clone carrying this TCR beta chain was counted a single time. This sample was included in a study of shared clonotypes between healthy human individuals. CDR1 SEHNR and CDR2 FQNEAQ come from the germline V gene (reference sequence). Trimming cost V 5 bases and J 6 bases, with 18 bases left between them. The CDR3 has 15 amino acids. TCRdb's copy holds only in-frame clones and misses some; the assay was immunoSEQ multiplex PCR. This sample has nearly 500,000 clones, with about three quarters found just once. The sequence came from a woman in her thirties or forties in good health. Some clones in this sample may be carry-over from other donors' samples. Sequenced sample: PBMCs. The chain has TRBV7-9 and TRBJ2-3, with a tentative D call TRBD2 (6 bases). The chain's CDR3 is CASSPRGGRTDTQYF. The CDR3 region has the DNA TGTGCCAGCAGCCCTCGTGGAGGGAGAACTGATACGCAGTATTTT.